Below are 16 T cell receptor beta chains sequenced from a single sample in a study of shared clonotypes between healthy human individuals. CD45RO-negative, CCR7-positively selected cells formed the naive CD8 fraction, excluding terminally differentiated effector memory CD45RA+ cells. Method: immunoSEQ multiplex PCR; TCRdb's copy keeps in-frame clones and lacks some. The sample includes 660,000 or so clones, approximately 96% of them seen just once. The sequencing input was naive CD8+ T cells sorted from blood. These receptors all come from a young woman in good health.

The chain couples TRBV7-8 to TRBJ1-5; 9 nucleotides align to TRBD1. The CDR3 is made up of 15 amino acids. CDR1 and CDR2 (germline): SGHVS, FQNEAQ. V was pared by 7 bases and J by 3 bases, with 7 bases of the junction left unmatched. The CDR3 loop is CASTQGARTNQPQHF. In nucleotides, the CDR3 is TGTGCCAGCACACAGGGGGCGAGGACCAATCAGCCCCAGCATTTT.

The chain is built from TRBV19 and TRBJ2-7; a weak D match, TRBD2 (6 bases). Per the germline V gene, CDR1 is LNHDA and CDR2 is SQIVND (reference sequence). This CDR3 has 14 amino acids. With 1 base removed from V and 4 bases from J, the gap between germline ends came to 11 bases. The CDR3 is CASSIGRGGYEQYF. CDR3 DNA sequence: TGTGCCAGTAGTATAGGGAGGGGAGGTTACGAGCAGTACTTC.

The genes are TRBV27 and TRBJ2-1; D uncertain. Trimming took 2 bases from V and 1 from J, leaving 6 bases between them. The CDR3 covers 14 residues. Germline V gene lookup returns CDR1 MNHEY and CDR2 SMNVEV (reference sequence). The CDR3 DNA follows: TGTGCCAGCAGTTTAGGGCCATCCTACAATGAGCAGTTCTTC. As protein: CASSLGPSYNEQFF.

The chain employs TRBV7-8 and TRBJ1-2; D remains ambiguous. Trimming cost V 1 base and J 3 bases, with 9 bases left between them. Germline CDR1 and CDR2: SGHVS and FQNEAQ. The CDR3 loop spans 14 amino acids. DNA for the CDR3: TGTGCCAGCAGCTTAGTTCCGAGCTACTATGGCTACACCTTC. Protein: CASSLVPSYYGYTF.

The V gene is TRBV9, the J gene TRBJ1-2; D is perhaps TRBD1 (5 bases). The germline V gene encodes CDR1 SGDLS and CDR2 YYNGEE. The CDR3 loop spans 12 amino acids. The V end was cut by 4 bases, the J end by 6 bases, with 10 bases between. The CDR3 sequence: CASSRGVDGYTF. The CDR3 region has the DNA TGTGCCAGCAGCCGGGGGGTGGATGGCTACACCTTC.

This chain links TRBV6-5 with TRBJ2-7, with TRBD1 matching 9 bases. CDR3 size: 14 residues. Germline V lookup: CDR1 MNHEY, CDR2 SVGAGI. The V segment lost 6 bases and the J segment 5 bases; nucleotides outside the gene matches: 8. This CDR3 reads CASSSTGGFDEQYF. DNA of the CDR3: TGTGCCAGCAGCTCGACAGGGGGGTTCGACGAGCAGTACTTC.

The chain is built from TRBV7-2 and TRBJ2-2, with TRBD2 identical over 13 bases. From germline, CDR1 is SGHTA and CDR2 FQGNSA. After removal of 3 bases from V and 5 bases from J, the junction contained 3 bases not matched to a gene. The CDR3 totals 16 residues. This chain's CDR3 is CASSFGLAGVTGELFF. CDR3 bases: TGTGCCAGCAGCTTCGGACTAGCGGGAGTTACCGGGGAGCTGTTTTTT.

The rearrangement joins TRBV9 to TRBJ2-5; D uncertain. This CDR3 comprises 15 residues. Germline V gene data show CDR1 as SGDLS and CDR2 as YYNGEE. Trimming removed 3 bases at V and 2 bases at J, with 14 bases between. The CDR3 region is CASSGGNLAQETQYF. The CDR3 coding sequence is TGTGCCAGCAGCGGTGGGAACCTGGCGCAAGAGACCCAGTACTTC. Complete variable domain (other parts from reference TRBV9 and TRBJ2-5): DSGVTQTPKHLITATGQRVTLRCSPRSGDLSVYWYQQSLDQGLQFLIQYYNGEERAKGNILERFSAQQFPDLHSELNLSSLELGDSALYFCASSGGNLAQETQYFGPGTRLLVL.

The CDR3 here is CASSPTSVSSYEQYF. CDR3 in DNA: TGTGCCAGCAGCCCAACTAGCGTTAGCTCCTACGAGCAGTACTTC. V gene TRBV6-5 combines with J gene TRBJ2-7, with 7 bases identical to TRBD2. Per the germline V gene, CDR1 is MNHEY and CDR2 is SVGAGI. The V and J ends lost 6 bases and 0 bases, in that order; junction bases with no gene match: 8. This CDR3 has 15 residues.

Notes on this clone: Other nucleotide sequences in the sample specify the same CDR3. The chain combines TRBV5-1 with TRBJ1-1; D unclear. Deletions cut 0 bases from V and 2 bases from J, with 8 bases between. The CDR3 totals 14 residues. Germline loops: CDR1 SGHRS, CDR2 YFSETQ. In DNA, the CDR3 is TGCGCCAGCAGCTTGGGATCGGGAAACACTGAAGCTTTCTTT. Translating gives CASSLGSGNTEAFF.

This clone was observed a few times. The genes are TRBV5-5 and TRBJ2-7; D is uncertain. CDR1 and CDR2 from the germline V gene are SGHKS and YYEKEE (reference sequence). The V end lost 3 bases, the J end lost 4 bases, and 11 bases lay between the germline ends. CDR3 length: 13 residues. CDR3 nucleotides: TGTGCCAGCAGCTCGGATACGTTATACGAGCAGTACTTC. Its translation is CASSSDTLYEQYF.

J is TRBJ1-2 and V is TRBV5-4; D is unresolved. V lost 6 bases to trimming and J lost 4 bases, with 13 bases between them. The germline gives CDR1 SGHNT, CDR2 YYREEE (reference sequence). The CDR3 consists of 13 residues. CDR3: CASTRRDFYGYTF. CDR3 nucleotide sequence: TGTGCCAGCACCCGACGGGATTTCTATGGCTACACCTTC. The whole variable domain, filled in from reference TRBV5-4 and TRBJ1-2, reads ETGVTQSPTHLIKTRGQQVTLRCSSQSGHNTVSWYQQALGQGPQFIFQYYREEENGRGNFPPRFSGLQFPNYSSELNVNALELDDSALYLCASTRRDFYGYTFGSGTRLTVV.

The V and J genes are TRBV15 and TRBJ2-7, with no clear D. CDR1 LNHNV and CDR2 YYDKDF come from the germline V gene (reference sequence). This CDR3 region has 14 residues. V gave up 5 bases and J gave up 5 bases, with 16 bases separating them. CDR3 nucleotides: TGTGCCACCAGCTCCCGTCGAAGGAGCGACGAGCAGTACTTC. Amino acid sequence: CATSSRRRSDEQYF. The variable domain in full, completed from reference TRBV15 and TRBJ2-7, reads DAMVIQNPRYQVTQFGKPVTLSCSQTLNHNVMYWYQQKSSQAPKLLFHYYDKDFNNEADTPDNFQSRRPNTSFCFLDIRSPGLGDTAMYLCATSSRRRSDEQYFGPGTRLTVT.

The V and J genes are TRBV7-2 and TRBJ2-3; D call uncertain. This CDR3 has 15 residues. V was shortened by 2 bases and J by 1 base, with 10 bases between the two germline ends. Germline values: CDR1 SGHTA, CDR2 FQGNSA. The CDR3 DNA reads TGTGCCAGCAGCTTAAGACGGACGGGCACAGATACGCAGTATTTT. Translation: CASSLRRTGTDTQYF.

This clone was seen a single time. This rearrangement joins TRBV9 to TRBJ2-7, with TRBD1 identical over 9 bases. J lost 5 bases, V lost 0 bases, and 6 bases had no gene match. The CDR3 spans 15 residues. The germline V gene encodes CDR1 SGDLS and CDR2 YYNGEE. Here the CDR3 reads CASSVDDRGVDEQYF. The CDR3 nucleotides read TGTGCCAGCAGCGTAGATGACAGGGGGGTCGACGAGCAGTACTTC.

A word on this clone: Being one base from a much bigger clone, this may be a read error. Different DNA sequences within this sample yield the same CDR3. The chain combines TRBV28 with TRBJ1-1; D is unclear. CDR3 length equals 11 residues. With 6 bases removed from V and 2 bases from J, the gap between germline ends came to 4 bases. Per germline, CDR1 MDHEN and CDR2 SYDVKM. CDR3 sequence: CASSFNTEAFF. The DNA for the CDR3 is TGTGCCAGCAGCTTCAACACTGAAGCTTTCTTT.